The text below deals with one T cell receptor beta chain. TCRdb re-derived calls from the 5' RACE reads in MiXCR, one entry per CDR3 protein. The table records some 32,000 distinct CDR3 sequences, around 15% of them present only once. The record originates from a study of neurological immune-mediated disorders. The sequencing input was PBMCs. The clonotype was recovered from a man in his 70s in good health.

For the CDR3, the DNA is TGTGCCAGCAGCTTGAGGGGGCTAGCGGGATTGACCCAGTACTTC. Residues: CASSLRGLAGLTQYF. This chain joins TRBV11-2 and TRBJ2-5, with 9 nucleotides matching TRBD2. V shed 3 bases and J 7 bases; nucleotides not matched to a gene: 9. The CDR3 loop spans 15 amino acids. CDR1 is SGHAT and CDR2 is FQNNGV in the germline V gene.